A few counts support the clone carrying this TCR beta chain. TCRdb reanalysed the RACE reads using MiXCR and keeps one entry per CDR3 protein. The profile shows 80,000 to 100,000 distinct CDR3 sequences, 27% of them singletons. Time point denoted: patch test 3, about 24 weeks after DPC sensitization. Treatment: therapeutic diphenylcyclopropenone sensitization with weekly scalp DPC. The germline gives CDR1 DFQATT, CDR2 SNEGSKA (reference sequence). The CDR3 runs 14 residues. Between the trimmed V and J ends, which lost 6 bases and 10 bases, there was a span of 19 bases. This sample was included in a study of human T cells and chemical hapten exposure.

This TCR came from a man aged 35-49 years with alopecia areata. Some clones in this sample may be carry-over from other donors' samples. The chain joins TRBV20-1 to TRBJ1-6, with a possible D match to TRBD1 (5 bases). Sequenced material: whole blood, taken in connection with sensitization to the hapten diphenylcyclopropenone (DPC). The CDR3 sequence is CSAMGQPGPSPLHF. The CDR3 bases are TGCAGTGCCATGGGGCAGCCTGGCCCCTCACCCCTCCACTTT.